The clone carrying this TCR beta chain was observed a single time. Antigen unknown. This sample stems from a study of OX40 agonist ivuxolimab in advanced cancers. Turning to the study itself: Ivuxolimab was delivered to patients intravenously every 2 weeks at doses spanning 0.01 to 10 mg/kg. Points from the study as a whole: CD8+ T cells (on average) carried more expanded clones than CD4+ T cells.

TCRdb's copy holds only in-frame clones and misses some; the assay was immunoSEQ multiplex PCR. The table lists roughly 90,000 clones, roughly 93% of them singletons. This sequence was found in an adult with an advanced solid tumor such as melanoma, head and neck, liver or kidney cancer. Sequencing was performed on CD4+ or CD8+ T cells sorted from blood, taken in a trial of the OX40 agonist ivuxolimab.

CDR3 in amino acids: CASSPLAGVVAQYF. Here the CDR3 DNA reads TGTGCCAGCAGTCCCCTAGCAGGGGTGGTGGCCCAGTACTTC. The chain links TRBV28 to TRBJ2-5, with D possibly matching TRBD1 (6 bases). The CDR3 has 14 residues. Germline V gene sequence: CDR1 MDHEN, CDR2 SYDVKM. V gave up 5 bases and J gave up 9 bases, with 19 bases separating them.